Each of the 6 T cell receptor beta chains below was sequenced from the same sample in a study of T cells in women clearing cervical HPV infection. Some clones are missing from TCRdb's copy, which holds only in-frame ones; the method was immunoSEQ multiplex PCR. This sample's clone table lists under 45,000 clones. Sequenced sample: blood buffy coat. These receptors all come from a woman aged 18 to 69 with a cervical HPV16 infection that either progressed to CIN3+ or cleared (not recorded which).

As concerns this clone: The CDR3 end falls 3 residues outside the read, so it is completed with the germline J gene. This rearrangement joins TRBV13 to TRBJ1-2; TRBD1 matches at 8 bases. The CDR3 is 14 residues long. Germline lookup yields CDR1 PRHDT and CDR2 FYEKMQ (reference sequence). CDR3 DNA (partial): TGTGCCAGCAGCGTCACCAGGGGGCGGAGAGGC. This translates into CASSVTRGRRG. In full, the CDR3 reads CASSVTRGRRGYTF.

As to this clone: The CDR3 extends 3 residues past the end of the read, so its final part is completed from the germline J gene. The genes are TRBV6-4 and TRBJ1-2, with D possibly TRBD1 on 6 matching bases. This CDR3 region has 16 residues. The germline V gene has CDR1 MRHNA and CDR2 SNTAGT. Trimming left V 4 bases short and J 2 bases short, with 17 bases between. The part of the CDR3 DNA that was read is TGTGCCAGCAGTGTCCCGGGGACACCAATAAACTATGGC. Amino acid sequence: CASSVPGTPINYG. From start to end, the CDR3 is CASSVPGTPINYGYTF.

A word on this clone: The CDR3 extends 3 residues past the end of the read, so its final part is completed from the germline J gene. The chain employs TRBV7-8 and TRBJ1-1; TRBD1 agrees at 7 bases. V lost 3 bases, J lost 4 bases, and 2 bases stayed unmatched. Looked up from germline, CDR1 is SGHVS and CDR2 is FQNEAQ. The CDR3 has 13 residues. This CDR3 reads CASSFYRGTEAFF. The covered CDR3 bases are TGTGCCAGCAGCTTTTACAGGGGCACTGAA.

Concerning this clone itself: Read coverage stops 3 residues before the CDR3 terminus; the germline J gene supplies the remainder. The J gene is TRBJ2-7, the V gene TRBV5-6; possible D gene TRBD1, 6 bases. V gave up 1 base and J gave up 2 bases, with 13 bases separating them. In germline, CDR1 is SGHDT, CDR2 YYEEEE. This CDR3 comprises 15 residues. The sequenced part of the CDR3 DNA is TGTGCCAGCAGCTTGTTTCTTTCAGGGGCCTACGAG. It encodes CASSLFLSGAYE. The CDR3 as a whole reads CASSLFLSGAYEQYF.

As concerns this clone: The read ends 3 residues shy of where the CDR3 ends; the end is completed using the germline J gene. The chain has TRBV7-9 and TRBJ2-3, with D possibly matching TRBD2 (6 bases). Germline lookup yields CDR1 SEHNR and CDR2 FQNEAQ (reference sequence). CDR3 length equals 13 residues. Trimming pared 4 bases from V and 4 bases from J, leaving 9 bases between. The CDR3 region is CASSWTGADTQYF. CDR3 DNA, as far as it was read: TGTGCCAGCAGCTGGACGGGGGCAGATACG.

Comments on this clone: The observed sequence ends 3 residues before the CDR3 terminus, with the missing tail filled in from the germline J gene. The rearrangement joins TRBV19 to TRBJ1-4; 8 bases match TRBD1. Germline lookup yields CDR1 LNHDA and CDR2 SQIVND (reference sequence). Losses at the gene ends were 2 bases for V and 8 bases for J; bases not matched to a gene: 7. This CDR3 comprises 15 residues. CDR3 bases read: TGTGCCAGTAGTATACTCAGGGGGCTAAAGGAAAAA. Its translation: CASSILRGLKEK. The full-length CDR3 reads as CASSILRGLKEKLFF.